This is a list of T cell receptor beta chains from one sample in a study of blood T cell repertoires in COVID-19. The protocol was immunoSEQ multiplex PCR, while the TCRdb copy is restricted to in-frame clones and leaves out a portion. This sample has about 190,000 clones, with roughly four fifths found just once. Sequencing input: peripheral blood. These TCRs come from a man aged 50-60 years who had recovered from COVID-19. CDR3s include the opening cysteine and the closing phenylalanine or tryptophan. A D gene is named only where the DNA matches it firmly. The size field is filled for only some rows; it gives once, few, many or a size class.

size: -; J: TRBJ2-5; D: TRBD2; V: TRBV2; CDR3: CASSGLLAGRETQYF
size: -; J: TRBJ2-7; D: TRBD1; V: TRBV12-5; CDR3: CASGFYAGQATKYEQYF
size: -; J: TRBJ1-3; D: -; V: TRBV7-2; CDR3: CASTSQRTAGNTIYF
size: -; J: TRBJ1-3; D: -; V: TRBV7-8; CDR3: CASSPRTRSAGNTIYF
size: -; J: TRBJ1-4; D: -; V: TRBV11-2; CDR3: CASSLGGPSGVNEKLFF
size: -; J: TRBJ1-2; D: TRBD1; V: TRBV4-1; CDR3: CASSQETRGRRYGYTF
size: -; J: TRBJ2-6; D: -; V: TRBV2; CDR3: CAITLQENSGANVLTF
size: many; J: TRBJ1-2; D: -; V: TRBV29-1; CDR3: CSVGQDPSYTF
size: -; J: TRBJ2-3; D: TRBD1; V: TRBV19; CDR3: CASSEETGLDTDTQYF
size: once; J: TRBJ1-6; D: -; V: TRBV7-2; CDR3: CASSLGTGNFDSPLHF
size: -; J: TRBJ1-2; D: -; V: TRBV18; CDR3: CASSPPARTNYGYTF
size: -; J: TRBJ1-2; D: TRBD1; V: TRBV7-2; CDR3: CASSLQRDRPYGYTF
size: -; J: TRBJ2-7; D: -; V: TRBV5-1; CDR3: CASSLAGQYSYEQYF
size: -; J: TRBJ2-7; D: -; V: TRBV4-3; CDR3: CASSQVLRSGEQYF
size: -; J: TRBJ2-7; D: -; V: TRBV3-1/TRBV3-2; CDR3: CASSQGRQSYEQYF
size: -; J: TRBJ2-1; D: -; V: TRBV9; CDR3: CASSVAEGGEQFF
size: -; J: TRBJ2-2; D: -; V: TRBV5-4; CDR3: CATGVAIGELFF
size: -; J: TRBJ1-6; D: -; V: TRBV6-5; CDR3: CASTKDSIVPLHF
size: -; J: TRBJ2-2; D: TRBD1; V: TRBV25-1; CDR3: CASSSPGGYTGELFF
size: -; J: TRBJ1-3; D: -; V: TRBV7-2; CDR3: CASSMDSSSVDTIYF
size: few; J: TRBJ2-7; D: TRBD2; V: TRBV19; CDR3: CASSISGEGLYEQYF
size: -; J: TRBJ2-7; D: TRBD1; V: TRBV5-1; CDR3: CASSSRQGSYEQYF
size: -; J: TRBJ1-5; D: -; V: TRBV27; CDR3: CASSLSQGNSNQPQHF
size: -; J: TRBJ2-1; D: -; V: TRBV19; CDR3: CASSSDRAYNEQFF
size: -; J: TRBJ2-7; D: -; V: TRBV21-1; CDR3: CASSKVGKTSGIVLYEQYF
size: -; J: TRBJ2-1; D: -; V: TRBV2; CDR3: CASDRGPGGEQFF
size: -; J: TRBJ1-4; D: -; V: TRBV18; CDR3: CASSPRETTLDEKLFF
size: -; J: TRBJ1-2; D: TRBD1; V: TRBV10-3; CDR3: CASTRDRDPYGYTF
size: -; J: TRBJ2-2; D: TRBD1; V: TRBV11-2; CDR3: CASLVPGQVTGELFF
size: once; J: TRBJ2-7; D: -; V: TRBV19; CDR3: CASSMRVEGYEQYF
size: -; J: TRBJ2-7; D: TRBD2; V: TRBV7-9; CDR3: CASSRGTSGSYEQYF
size: -; J: TRBJ2-1; D: -; V: TRBV28; CDR3: CASSKPDSRNEQFF
size: -; J: TRBJ2-1; D: -; V: TRBV6-1; CDR3: CASSESVFSDNEQFF
size: -; J: TRBJ2-3; D: -; V: TRBV7-2; CDR3: CASSLALATDTQYF
size: many; J: TRBJ2-7; D: -; V: TRBV9; CDR3: CASSPRGGSYEQYF
size: -; J: TRBJ1-3; D: -; V: TRBV7-8; CDR3: CASSLALTHSGNTIYF
size: -; J: TRBJ2-7; D: -; V: TRBV13; CDR3: CASSLARQTYEQYF
size: -; J: TRBJ1-1; D: TRBD1; V: TRBV6-5; CDR3: CASCEPGQGITEAFF
size: -; J: TRBJ2-5; D: -; V: TRBV12-3/TRBV12-4; CDR3: CASSFDRKETQYF
size: -; J: TRBJ1-5; D: TRBD1; V: TRBV30; CDR3: CAWSVYGHRGNQPQHF
size: -; J: TRBJ2-5; D: -; V: TRBV12-3/TRBV12-4; CDR3: CASSYLQETQYF
size: -; J: TRBJ1-4; D: TRBD1; V: TRBV24-1; CDR3: CATSRGLEGEKLFF
size: -; J: TRBJ2-1; D: TRBD2; V: TRBV25-1; CDR3: CASSDMTGGPSGQFF
size: few; J: TRBJ2-3; D: -; V: TRBV21-1; CDR3: CASSKDVDRYTDTQYF
size: -; J: TRBJ2-6; D: -; V: TRBV6-2/TRBV6-3; CDR3: CASRYTVSGANVLTF